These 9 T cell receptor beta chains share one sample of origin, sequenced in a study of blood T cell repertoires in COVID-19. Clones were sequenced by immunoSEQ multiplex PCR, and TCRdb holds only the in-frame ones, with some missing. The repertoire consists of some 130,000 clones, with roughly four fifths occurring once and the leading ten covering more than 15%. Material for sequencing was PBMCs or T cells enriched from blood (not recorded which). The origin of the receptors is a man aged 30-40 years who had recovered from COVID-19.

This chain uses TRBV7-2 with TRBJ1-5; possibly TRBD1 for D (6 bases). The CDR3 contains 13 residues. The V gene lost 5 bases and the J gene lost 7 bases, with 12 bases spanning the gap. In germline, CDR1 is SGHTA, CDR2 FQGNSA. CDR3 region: CASSPGAKQPQHF. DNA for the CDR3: TGTGCCAGCAGCCCAGGGGCCAAACAGCCCCAGCATTTT.

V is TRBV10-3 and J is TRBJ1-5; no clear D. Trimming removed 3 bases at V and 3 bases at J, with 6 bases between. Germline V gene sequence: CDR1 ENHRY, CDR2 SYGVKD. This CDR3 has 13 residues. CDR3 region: CAISDGNNQPQHF. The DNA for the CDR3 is TGTGCCATCAGTGACGGGAACAATCAGCCCCAGCATTTT.

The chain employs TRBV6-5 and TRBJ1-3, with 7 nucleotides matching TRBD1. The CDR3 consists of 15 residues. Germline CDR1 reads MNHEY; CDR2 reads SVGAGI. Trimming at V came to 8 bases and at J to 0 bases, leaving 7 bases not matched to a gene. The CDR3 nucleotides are TGTGCCAGCTGGGGACAGCGGAGCTCTGGAAACACCATATATTTT. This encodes CASWGQRSSGNTIYF.

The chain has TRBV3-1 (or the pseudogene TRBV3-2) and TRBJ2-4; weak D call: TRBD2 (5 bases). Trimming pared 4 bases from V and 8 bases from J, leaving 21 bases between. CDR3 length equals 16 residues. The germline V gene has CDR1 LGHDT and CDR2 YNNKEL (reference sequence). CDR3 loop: CASSRSESGIAHIQYF. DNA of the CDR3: TGTGCCAGCAGCCGCTCGGAGTCCGGGATAGCACACATTCAGTACTTC.

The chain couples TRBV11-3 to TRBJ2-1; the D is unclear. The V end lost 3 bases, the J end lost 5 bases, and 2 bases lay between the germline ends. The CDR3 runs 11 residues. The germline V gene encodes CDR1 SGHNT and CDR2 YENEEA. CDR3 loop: CASSFDNEQFF. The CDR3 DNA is TGTGCCAGCAGCTTCGACAATGAGCAGTTCTTC.

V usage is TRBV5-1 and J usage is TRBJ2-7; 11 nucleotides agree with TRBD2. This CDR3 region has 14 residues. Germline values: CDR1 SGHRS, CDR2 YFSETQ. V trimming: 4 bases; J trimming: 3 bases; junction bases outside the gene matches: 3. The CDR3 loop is CASSRTSGYYEQYF. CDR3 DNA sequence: TGCGCCAGCAGCCGGACTAGCGGGTACTACGAGCAGTACTTC.

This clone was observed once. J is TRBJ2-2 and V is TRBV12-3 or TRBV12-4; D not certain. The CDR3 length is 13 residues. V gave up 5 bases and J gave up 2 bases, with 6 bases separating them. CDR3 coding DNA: TGTGCCAGCAGTATTCATAACACCGGGGAGCTGTTTTTT. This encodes CASSIHNTGELFF.

CDR3 DNA sequence: TGTGCCAGCAGCGCCTCACTAGCGGGAGCACGGTACGAGCAGTACTTC. It encodes CASSASLAGARYEQYF. The chain uses TRBV3-1 (or the pseudogene TRBV3-2) and TRBJ2-7, with 11 nucleotides matching TRBD2. The CDR3 has 16 amino acids. Germline V CDR1 and CDR2: LGHDT, YNNKEL (reference sequence). The V and J ends lost 5 bases and 4 bases, in that order; junction bases with no gene match: 10.

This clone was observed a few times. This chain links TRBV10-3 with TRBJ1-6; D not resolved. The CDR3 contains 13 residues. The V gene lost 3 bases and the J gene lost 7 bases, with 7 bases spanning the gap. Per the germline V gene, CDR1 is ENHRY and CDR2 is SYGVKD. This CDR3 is CAISEGRNSPLHF. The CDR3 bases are TGTGCCATCAGTGAAGGCAGGAATTCACCCCTCCACTTT.